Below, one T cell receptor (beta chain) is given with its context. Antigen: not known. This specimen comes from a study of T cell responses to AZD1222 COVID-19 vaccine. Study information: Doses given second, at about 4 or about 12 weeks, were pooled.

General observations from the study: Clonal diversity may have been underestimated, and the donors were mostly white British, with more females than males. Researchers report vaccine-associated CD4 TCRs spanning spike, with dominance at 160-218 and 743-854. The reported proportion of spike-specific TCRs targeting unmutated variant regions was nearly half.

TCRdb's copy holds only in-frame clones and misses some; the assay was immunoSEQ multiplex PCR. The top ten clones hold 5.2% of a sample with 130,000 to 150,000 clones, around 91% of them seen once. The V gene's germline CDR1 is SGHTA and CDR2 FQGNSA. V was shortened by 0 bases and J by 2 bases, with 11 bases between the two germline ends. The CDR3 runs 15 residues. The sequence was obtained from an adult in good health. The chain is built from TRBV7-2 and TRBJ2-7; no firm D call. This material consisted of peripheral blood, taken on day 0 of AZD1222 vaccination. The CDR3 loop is CASSLAAVPTYEQYF. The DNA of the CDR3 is TGTGCCAGCAGCTTAGCCGCTGTGCCCACCTACGAGCAGTACTTC.